This TCR beta chain emerged from a study of identical twins. The study's findings and limits: It was possible that invariant MAIT and iNKT cells partly confounded the zero-insertion analyses. These conclusions were based on statistical analysis (cross-sectional, not following the same donors).

This clonotype was seen a few times. Its antigen is not known. The cDNA had a unique molecular identifier and a template-switch universal primer site. In TCRdb, the 5' RACE reads were re-called with MiXCR into one record per CDR3 protein. The sample consists of roughly 770,000 distinct CDR3 sequences, roughly 18% of them appearing once. The same specimen was also included in a second study, on T cells expressing NK-cell markers.

Sequencing was done on a sample of PBMCs. This TCR was recovered from a woman under 30 in good health.

CDR3 coding DNA: TGTGCCAGCAGCTTTGGAAAGGGAACTGAAGCTTTCTTT. Protein: CASSFGKGTEAFF. The chain joins TRBV3-1 to TRBJ1-1; D is ambiguous. There are 13 residues in the CDR3. V was pared by 5 bases and J by 5 bases, with 12 bases between. Germline CDR1 is LGHDT and CDR2 is YNNKEL (reference sequence).